A selection of T cell receptor beta chains follows, all from one sample in a study of blood T cell repertoires in COVID-19. Method: immunoSEQ multiplex PCR; TCRdb's copy keeps in-frame clones and lacks some. The sample contains around 250,000 clones, roughly 88% of which appear only once. The sequencing sample was made of peripheral blood. Every receptor here comes from a human donor in a cohort sampled during active COVID-19. CDR3s include the opening cysteine and the closing phenylalanine or tryptophan. The D gene is left open where the match is weak. The size field is filled for only some rows; it gives once, few, many or a size class.

clone_size,v_call,d_call,j_call,cdr3_nt,cdr3_aa
-,TRBV30,TRBD1,TRBJ2-7,TGTGCCTGGAGTACCGGGACAGGGATCTACGAGCAGTACTTC,CAWSTGTGIYEQYF
-,TRBV3-1/TRBV3-2,-,TRBJ1-5,TGTGCCAGCAGCCCTCCAGGACAGCCCCAGCATTTT,CASSPPGQPQHF
-,TRBV7-3,TRBD1,TRBJ1-2,TGTGCCAGCAGCCCAGATCCGGGACAGAAGCATGGCTACACCTTC,CASSPDPGQKHGYTF
-,TRBV28,TRBD1,TRBJ2-7,TGTGCCAGCGGACAGGGGGCTTACGAGCAGTACTTC,CASGQGAYEQYF
-,TRBV27,-,TRBJ2-1,TGTGCCACCGCCGAACGAGCGTTTAACAATGAGCAGTTCTTC,CATAERAFNNEQFF
-,TRBV6-2/TRBV6-3,-,TRBJ1-6,TGTGCCAGCAGTTCGCCAGACTCCCATTATAATTCACCCCTCCACTTT,CASSSPDSHYNSPLHF
few,TRBV11-2,-,TRBJ2-7,TGTGCCAGCAGCCGACGGGATGGGAGCCCCGAGCAGTACTTC,CASSRRDGSPEQYF
-,TRBV9,-,TRBJ2-7,TGTGCCAGCAGCGTATTTACAGGGAGCTATGCAGAGCAGTACTTC,CASSVFTGSYAEQYF
-,TRBV7-2,TRBD1,TRBJ2-4,TGTGCCAGCAGCCGGGACAGCTTTCAGTACTTC,CASSRDSFQYF
-,TRBV29-1,-,TRBJ2-5,TGCAGCGTTACCCGGGAGACCCAGTACTTC,CSVTRETQYF